The source of this T cell receptor beta chain is a study of OX40 agonist ivuxolimab in advanced cancers. Study context: Prior anti-PD-1, anti-PD-L1 or anti-CTLA-4 therapy did not bar entry, and about 38% had some. Study results and limitations: Blood T cells, both CD4+ and CD8+, expanded clonally by week 6 at 0.1 to 3.0 mg/kg. On average, a greater number of expanded clones characterised CD8+ T cells relative to CD4+.

Comments on this clone: Its antigen is as yet unknown.

Germline V gene lookup returns CDR1 LNHDA and CDR2 SQIVND (reference sequence). The CDR3 has 14 amino acids. Trimming at V came to 7 bases and at J to 4 bases, leaving 7 bases not matched to a gene. Exclusion of a patient followed from autoimmune disease history or systemic immunosuppression. Only in-frame clones appear in the TCRdb table, and some are missing; sequencing was by immunoSEQ multiplex PCR. The data show approximately 72,000 clones, roughly 89% seen once. The sequence was obtained from an adult with an advanced solid tumor such as melanoma, head and neck, liver or kidney cancer. Sequencing was performed on CD4+ or CD8+ T cells sorted from blood, taken in a trial of the OX40 agonist ivuxolimab. V and J are TRBV19 and TRBJ2-1; 7 bases match TRBD1. The DNA of the CDR3 is TGTGCCAGTAAACCACGGACAGGTTACAATGAGCAGTTCTTC. Its translation: CASKPRTGYNEQFF.